This T cell receptor (beta chain) derives from a study of T-cell reconstitution after alpha-beta-depleted transplantation in children. The V gene's germline CDR1 is MNHEY and CDR2 SMNVEV (reference sequence). The CDR3 runs to 17 residues. Worth noting for this clonotype: A much more abundant neighbour one base away suggests this may be a read error.

Unique molecular identifiers were incorporated when the TCRbeta library was constructed. TCRdb processed the PCR reads anew with MiXCR; each CDR3 protein has one entry. There are roughly 200,000 distinct CDR3 sequences in the sample; 13% to 15% occur only once, and less than 15% lies in the top ten. The clonotype originates from a human donor who donated a stem cell graft to a child with acute lymphoblastic leukemia. V usage is TRBV27 and J usage is TRBJ1-1, with D perhaps matching TRBD1 (6 bases). The sequenced sample was PBMCs from the stem cell graft donor, obtained from the stem cell graft. The CDR3 loop is CAISFRPRTVIDPEAFF. CDR3 in DNA: TGTGCCATCAGTTTCCGCCCCAGGACAGTAATCGACCCTGAAGCTTTCTTT.